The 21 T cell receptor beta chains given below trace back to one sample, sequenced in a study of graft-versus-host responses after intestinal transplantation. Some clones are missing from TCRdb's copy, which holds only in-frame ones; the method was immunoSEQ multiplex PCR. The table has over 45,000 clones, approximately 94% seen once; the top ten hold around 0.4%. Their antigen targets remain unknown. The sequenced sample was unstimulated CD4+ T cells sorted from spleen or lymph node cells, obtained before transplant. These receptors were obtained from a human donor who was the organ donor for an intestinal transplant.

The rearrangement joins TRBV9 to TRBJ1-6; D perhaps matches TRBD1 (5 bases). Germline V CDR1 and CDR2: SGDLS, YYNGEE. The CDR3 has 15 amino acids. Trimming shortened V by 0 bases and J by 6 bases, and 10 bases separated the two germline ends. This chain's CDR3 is CASSVGGVLNSPLHF. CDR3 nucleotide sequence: TGTGCCAGCAGCGTAGGGGGGGTCCTTAATTCACCCCTCCACTTT.

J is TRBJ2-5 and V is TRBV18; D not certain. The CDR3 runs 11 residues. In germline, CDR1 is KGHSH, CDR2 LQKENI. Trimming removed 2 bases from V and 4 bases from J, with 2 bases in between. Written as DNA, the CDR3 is TGTGCCAGCTCACCATCAGAGACCCAGTACTTC. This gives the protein CASSPSETQYF.

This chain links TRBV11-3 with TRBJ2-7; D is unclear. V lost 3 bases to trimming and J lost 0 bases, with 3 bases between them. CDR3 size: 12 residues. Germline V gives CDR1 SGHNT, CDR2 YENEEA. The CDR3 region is CASSFPSYEQYF. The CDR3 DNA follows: TGTGCCAGCAGCTTCCCCTCCTACGAGCAGTACTTC. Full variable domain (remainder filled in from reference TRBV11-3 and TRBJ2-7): EAGVVQSPRYKIIEKKQPVAFWCNPISGHNTLYWYLQNLGQGPELLIRYENEEAVDDSQLPKDRFSAERLKGVDSTLKIQPAELGDSAVYLCASSFPSYEQYFGPGTRLTVT.

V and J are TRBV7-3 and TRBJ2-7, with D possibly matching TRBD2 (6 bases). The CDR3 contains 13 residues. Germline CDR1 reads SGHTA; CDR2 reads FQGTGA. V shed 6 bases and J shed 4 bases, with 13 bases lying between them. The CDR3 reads CASRQLAGYEQYF. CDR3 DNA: TGTGCCAGCAGACAACTAGCTGGGTACGAGCAGTACTTC.

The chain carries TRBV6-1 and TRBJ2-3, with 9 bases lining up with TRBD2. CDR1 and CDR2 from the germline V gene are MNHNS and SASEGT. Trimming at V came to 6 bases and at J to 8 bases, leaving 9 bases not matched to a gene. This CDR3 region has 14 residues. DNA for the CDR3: TGTGCCAGCAGGGCGGCGGGGGGGCCGGGTACGCAGTATTTT. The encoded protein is CASRAAGGPGTQYF.

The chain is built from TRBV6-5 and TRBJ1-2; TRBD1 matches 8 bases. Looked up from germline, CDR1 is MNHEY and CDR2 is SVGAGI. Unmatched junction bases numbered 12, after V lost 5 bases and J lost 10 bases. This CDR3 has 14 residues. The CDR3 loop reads CASSQTRTGPIYTF. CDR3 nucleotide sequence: TGTGCCAGCAGTCAGACAAGGACAGGGCCTATCTACACCTTC.

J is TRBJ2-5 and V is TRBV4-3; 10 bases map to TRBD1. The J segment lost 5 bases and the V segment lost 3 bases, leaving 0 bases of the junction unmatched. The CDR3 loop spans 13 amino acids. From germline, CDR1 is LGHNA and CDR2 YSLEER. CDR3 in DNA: TGCGCCAGCAGCCAGGACAGGGGGGAGACCCAGTACTTC. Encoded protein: CASSQDRGETQYF.

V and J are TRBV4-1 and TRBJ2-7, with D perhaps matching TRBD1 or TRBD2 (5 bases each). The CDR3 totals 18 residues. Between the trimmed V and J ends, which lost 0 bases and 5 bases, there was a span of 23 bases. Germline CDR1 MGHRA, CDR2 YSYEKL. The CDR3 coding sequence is TGCGCCAGCAGCCAAGATAAGCTAGGAATAGGCAGGGAGAACGAGCAGTACTTC. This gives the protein CASSQDKLGIGRENEQYF.

DNA of the CDR3: TGTGCCAGCAGCTATCAGCAACCTAGCGGACCCTACGAGCAGTACTTC. This codes for CASSYQQPSGPYEQYF. V is TRBV4-2 and J is TRBJ2-7, with 7 bases that match TRBD2. This CDR3 is built from 16 residues. After removal of 5 bases from V and 2 bases from J, the junction contained 12 bases not matched to a gene. Germline V gives CDR1 LGHNA, CDR2 YNFKEQ.

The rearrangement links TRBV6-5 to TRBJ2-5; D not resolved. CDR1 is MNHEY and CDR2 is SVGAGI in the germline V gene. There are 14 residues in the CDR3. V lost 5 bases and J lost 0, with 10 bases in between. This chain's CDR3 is CASSPTWYQETQYF. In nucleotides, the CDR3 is TGTGCCAGCAGTCCGACCTGGTACCAAGAGACCCAGTACTTC.

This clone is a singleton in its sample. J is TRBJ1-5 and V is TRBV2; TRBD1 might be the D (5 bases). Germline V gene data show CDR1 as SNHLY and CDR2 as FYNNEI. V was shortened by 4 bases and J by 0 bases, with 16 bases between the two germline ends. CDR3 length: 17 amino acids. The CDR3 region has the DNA TGTGCCAGCAGTGCCCTTGTGGGCAGGGATAGCAATCAGCCCCAGCATTTT. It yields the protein CASSALVGRDSNQPQHF.

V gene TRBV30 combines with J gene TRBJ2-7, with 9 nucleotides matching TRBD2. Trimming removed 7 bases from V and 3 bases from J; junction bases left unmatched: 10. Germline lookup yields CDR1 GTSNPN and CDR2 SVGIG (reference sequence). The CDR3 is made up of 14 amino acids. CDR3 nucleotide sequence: TGTGCCTCCTCCCCTAGCGGGGTAAACTACGAGCAGTACTTC. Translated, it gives CASSPSGVNYEQYF. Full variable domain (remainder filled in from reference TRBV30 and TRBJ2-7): SQTIHQWPATLVQPVGSPLSLECTVEGTSNPNLYWYRQAAGRGLQLLFYSVGIGQISSEVPQNLSASRPQDRQFILSSKKLLLSDSGFYLCASSPSGVNYEQYFGPGTRLTVT.

CDR3 loop: CASSYLGGDTGELFF. The CDR3 region has the DNA TGTGCCAGCAGTTACTTGGGGGGTGACACCGGGGAGCTGTTTTTT. V is TRBV6-5 and J is TRBJ2-2, with a weak D call TRBD2 (6 bases). Germline V lookup: CDR1 MNHEY, CDR2 SVGAGI. The CDR3 runs to 15 residues. The V end lost 1 base, the J end lost 3 bases, and 9 bases lay between the germline ends.

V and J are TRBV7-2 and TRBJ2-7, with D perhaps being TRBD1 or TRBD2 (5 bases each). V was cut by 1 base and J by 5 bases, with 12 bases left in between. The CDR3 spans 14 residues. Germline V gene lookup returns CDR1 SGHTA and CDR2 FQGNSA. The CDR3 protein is CASSLEAGRNEQYF. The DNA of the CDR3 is TGTGCCAGCAGCTTAGAGGCAGGGAGAAACGAGCAGTACTTC.

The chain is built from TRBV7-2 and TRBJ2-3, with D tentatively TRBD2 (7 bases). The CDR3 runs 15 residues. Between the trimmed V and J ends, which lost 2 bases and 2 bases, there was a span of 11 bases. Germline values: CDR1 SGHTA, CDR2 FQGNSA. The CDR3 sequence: CASSLTGGYTDTQYF. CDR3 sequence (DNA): TGTGCCAGCAGCTTAACGGGGGGCTACACAGATACGCAGTATTTT.

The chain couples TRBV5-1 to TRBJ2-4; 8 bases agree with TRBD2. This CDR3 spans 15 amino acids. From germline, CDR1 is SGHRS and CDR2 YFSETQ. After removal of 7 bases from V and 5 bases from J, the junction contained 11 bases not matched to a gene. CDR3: CASQLSSGSENIQYF. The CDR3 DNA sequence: TGCGCCAGCCAACTCTCTAGCGGGTCGGAAAACATTCAGTACTTC.

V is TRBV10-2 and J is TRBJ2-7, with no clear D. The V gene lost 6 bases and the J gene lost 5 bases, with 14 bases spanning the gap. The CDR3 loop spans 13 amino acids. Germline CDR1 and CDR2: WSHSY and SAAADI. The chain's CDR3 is CASSLPFWNEQYF. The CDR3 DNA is TGCGCCAGCAGCTTACCTTTTTGGAACGAGCAGTACTTC.

The CDR3: CASRSDRVKGYTF. CDR3 DNA: TGTGCCAGCAGGTCGGACAGGGTAAAGGGCTACACCTTC. J is TRBJ1-2 and V is TRBV2; 8 positions match TRBD1. Germline values: CDR1 SNHLY, CDR2 FYNNEI. Trimming took 6 bases from V and 8 from J; bases not matched to a gene: 8. The CDR3 is 13 residues long.

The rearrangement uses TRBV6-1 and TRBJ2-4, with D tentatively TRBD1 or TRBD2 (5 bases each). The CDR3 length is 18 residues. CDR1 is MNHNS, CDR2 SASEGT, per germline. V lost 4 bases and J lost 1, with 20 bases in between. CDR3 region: CASSALGPTPRAKNIQYF. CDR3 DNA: TGTGCCAGCAGTGCACTGGGACCCACACCCCGGGCCAAAAACATTCAGTACTTC.

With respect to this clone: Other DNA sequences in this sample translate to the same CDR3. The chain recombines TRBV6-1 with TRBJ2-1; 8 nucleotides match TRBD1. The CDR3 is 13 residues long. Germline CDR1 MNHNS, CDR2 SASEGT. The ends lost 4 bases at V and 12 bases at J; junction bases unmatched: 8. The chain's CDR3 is CASSGTGRGGQFF. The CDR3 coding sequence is TGTGCCAGCAGTGGGACAGGGCGTGGGGGGCAGTTCTTC.

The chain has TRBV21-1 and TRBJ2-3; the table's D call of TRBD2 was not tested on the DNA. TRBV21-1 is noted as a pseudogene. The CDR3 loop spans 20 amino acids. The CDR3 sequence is CASSKPPGTSGGPILDTQYF. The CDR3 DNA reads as TGTGCCAGCAGCAAACCCCCCGGGACTAGCGGGGGCCCGATCTTAGATACGCAGTATTTT.